What follows are 5 T cell receptor beta chains derived from one specimen sequenced in a study of blood T cell repertoires in COVID-19. Clones were read by immunoSEQ multiplex PCR, and TCRdb kept only the in-frame ones, dropping some. In the table there are under 450,000 clones, roughly four fifths of which are singletons. Source material: PBMCs or T cells enriched from blood (not recorded which). The source of these receptors is a woman in her fifties or sixties who had recovered from COVID-19.

The V and J genes are TRBV30 and TRBJ1-6, with a weak D call TRBD1 (5 bases). The CDR3 contains 16 residues. Trimming took off 3 bases at V and 10 bases at J, with 22 bases between the two ends. Germline CDR1 is GTSNPN and CDR2 is SVGIG (reference sequence). CDR3 DNA: TGTGCCTGGAGCCCCCCCAGGGTCCCCAATTGGTCACCCCTCCACTTT. It is translated as CAWSPPRVPNWSPLHF.

The CDR3 here is CASSLFSGTPKTETQYF. The CDR3 DNA reads as TGTGCCAGCAGCCTCTTTAGCGGGACCCCCAAGACGGAGACCCAGTACTTC. This chain connects TRBV11-3 to TRBJ2-5; 8 nucleotides align to TRBD2. CDR3 size: 17 residues. Germline V gene sequence: CDR1 SGHNT, CDR2 YENEEA. With 5 bases clipped from V and 5 bases from J, the junction kept 16 bases outside the gene matches.

The chain links TRBV11-2 to TRBJ1-2; D is perhaps TRBD1 (5 bases). Germline V gene lookup returns CDR1 SGHAT and CDR2 FQNNGV. This CDR3 has 15 residues. Trimming removed 1 base from V and 4 bases from J, with 13 bases in between. CDR3: CASSLGAREGYGYTF. CDR3 nucleotides: TGTGCCAGCAGCTTAGGCGCCAGGGAGGGCTATGGCTACACCTTC. Using reference TRBV11-2 and TRBJ1-2 for the parts outside the CDR3, the full variable domain is EAGVAQSPRYKIIEKRQSVAFWCNPISGHATLYWYQQILGQGPKLLIQFQNNGVVDDSQLPKDRFSAERLKGVDSTLKIQPAKLEDSAVYLCASSLGAREGYGYTFGSGTRLTVV.

In this sample, this clone turned up many times. The chain employs TRBV7-6 and TRBJ1-2; D remains unclear. Germline V lookup: CDR1 SGHVS, CDR2 FNYEAQ. Trimming took 3 bases from V and 5 from J, leaving 16 bases between them. CDR3 length: 15 amino acids. The CDR3 region is CASSLSKSALYGYTF. For the CDR3, the DNA is TGTGCCAGCAGCTTGAGCAAGAGTGCCCTATATGGCTACACCTTC.

This clone has just a few counts. This chain uses TRBV10-3 with TRBJ2-1, with D tentatively TRBD2 (7 bases). Trimming shortened V by 3 bases and J by 8 bases, and 20 bases separated the two germline ends. The CDR3 loop spans 16 amino acids. Germline CDR1 reads ENHRY; CDR2 reads SYGVKD. The CDR3 DNA reads as TGTGCCATCAGTGACCCTCGGGGGGCCATTCTCGATGAGCAGTTCTTC. Protein sequence: CAISDPRGAILDEQFF.